The present entry profiles one TCR beta chain with its context. Its specificity is unknown. Trimming took 2 bases from V and 4 from J, leaving 13 bases between them. The CDR3 runs 15 residues. The germline V gene has CDR1 SGHTA and CDR2 FQGNSA. This sample is part of a study of T cell responses to AZD1222 COVID-19 vaccine. Whole-study findings and limits: Repertoires were obtained solely post-peak T cell response. Among the donors, most were white British and more were female, and clonal diversity was possibly underestimated. Dominant at 160-218 and 743-854, vaccine-associated CD4 TCRs also spanned spike.

Sequencing was performed with immunoSEQ multiplex PCR; in TCRdb, only in-frame clones are kept and a portion is missing. Among some 150,000 clones listed, 85% were seen once. This chain links TRBV7-2 with TRBJ2-3; D unresolved. This clonotype was obtained from an adult who received the MenACWY meningococcal vaccine as a control. This specimen consisted of peripheral blood, obtained 28 days after the second dose of the MenACWY control vaccine. This chain's CDR3 is CASSLLQVRPDTQYF. The CDR3 coding sequence is TGTGCCAGCAGCTTACTGCAGGTCCGGCCAGATACGCAGTATTTT.